The clone carrying this T cell receptor beta chain was counted many times. Its antigen is undetermined. Through a sample-barcoded 5' primer and a J-beta primer mix, a second PCR was run for about 6 to 11 cycles. Carrying 12 random nucleotides, a template-switch adaptor labeled each individual cDNA molecule. TCRdb recomputed calls from the 5' RACE reads with MiXCR, one row per CDR3 protein. In the table there are roughly 730,000 distinct CDR3 sequences, more than 55% of which are singletons. The V end was cut by 4 bases, the J end by 6 bases, with 8 bases between. Germline V lookup: CDR1 SGHTA, CDR2 FQGTGA. CDR3 length: 12 residues. This record comes from a study of blood T cells in healthy people across ages. The study's findings and limits: Across the age range, TCR beta diversity per million T cells fell in a roughly linear way. In the absence of known donor CMV status, changes in expanded clonotypes were possibly confounded.

Extraction of total RNA produced a minimum of 5.5 micrograms from each sample. The origin of this receptor is a man aged 40-49 years in good health. This chain connects TRBV7-3 to TRBJ2-3; a possible D gene is TRBD2 (5 bases). The specimen was blood. This CDR3 is CASSSLADTQYF. CDR3 coding DNA: TGTGCCAGCAGCTCCTTAGCGGATACGCAGTATTTT.